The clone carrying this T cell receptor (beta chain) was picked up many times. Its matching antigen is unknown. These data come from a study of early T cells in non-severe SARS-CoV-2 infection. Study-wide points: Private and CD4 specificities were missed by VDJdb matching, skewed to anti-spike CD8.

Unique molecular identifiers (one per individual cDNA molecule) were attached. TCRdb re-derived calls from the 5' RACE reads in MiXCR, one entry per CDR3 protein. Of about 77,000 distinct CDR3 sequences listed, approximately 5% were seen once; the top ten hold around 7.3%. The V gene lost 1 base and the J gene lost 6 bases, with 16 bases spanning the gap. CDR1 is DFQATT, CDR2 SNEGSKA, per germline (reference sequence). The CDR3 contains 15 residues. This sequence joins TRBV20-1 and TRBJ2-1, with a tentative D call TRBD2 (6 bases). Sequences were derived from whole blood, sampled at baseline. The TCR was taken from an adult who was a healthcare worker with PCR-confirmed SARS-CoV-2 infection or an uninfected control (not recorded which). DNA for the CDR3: TGCAGTGCTAGAGTCCCTAGTTTAGCGGCCAATGAGCAGTTCTTC. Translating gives CSARVPSLAANEQFF.